The present entry profiles one TCR beta chain with its context. Its antigen is currently unknown. The data are from a study of T cell responses to AZD1222 COVID-19 vaccine. The ends were cut back, 1 base at V and 2 bases at J, with 6 bases in the middle. This CDR3 comprises 13 residues. CDR1 and CDR2 (germline): SGHTA, FQGNSA. The table came from immunoSEQ multiplex PCR; TCRdb's copy has only in-frame clones and leaves some out. The sample has around 200,000 clones; 94% are singletons. Notes on the study in general: Spike-spanning, vaccine-associated CD4 TCRs were dominant at 160-218 and 743-854.

This sample comprised peripheral blood, obtained 28 days after the second AZD1222 dose. The TCR originated in an adult who received the AZD1222 COVID-19 vaccine. V gene TRBV7-2 combines with J gene TRBJ2-7; D gene ambiguous. The chain's CDR3 is CASSLEDTYEQYF. The CDR3 bases are TGTGCCAGCAGCTTAGAGGATACCTACGAGCAGTACTTC.